The clone carrying this TCR beta chain was counted between two and nine times. Germline lookup yields CDR1 KGHDR and CDR2 SFDVKD. Between the trimmed V and J ends, which lost 1 base and 5 bases, there was a span of 10 bases. CDR3 length: 14 amino acids. For the second PCR, which ran for 7 to 11 cycles, a sample-barcoded 5' primer and a J-beta primer mix were used. TCRdb re-called the 5' RACE reads through MiXCR, storing one row per CDR3 protein. The profile shows more than 1,000,000 distinct CDR3 sequences, 20% to 25% of them singletons. Extracted total RNA amounted to at least 5.5 micrograms for each sample. These data originate in a study of blood T cells in healthy people across ages. A further study also used this sample, focusing on T cells of mothers and their children. That investigation notes: Sequencing got over 9.5 million TCR beta CDR3 reads from each mother and some 3 million from each child.

J is TRBJ2-5 and V is TRBV24-1, with no clear D. The sequence derives from a girl aged 2 to 9 in good health. Sequenced sample: blood. CDR3 coding DNA: TGTGCCACCAGTGATTTTGGGGTCCAGGAGACCCAGTACTTC. The encoded protein is CATSDFGVQETQYF.